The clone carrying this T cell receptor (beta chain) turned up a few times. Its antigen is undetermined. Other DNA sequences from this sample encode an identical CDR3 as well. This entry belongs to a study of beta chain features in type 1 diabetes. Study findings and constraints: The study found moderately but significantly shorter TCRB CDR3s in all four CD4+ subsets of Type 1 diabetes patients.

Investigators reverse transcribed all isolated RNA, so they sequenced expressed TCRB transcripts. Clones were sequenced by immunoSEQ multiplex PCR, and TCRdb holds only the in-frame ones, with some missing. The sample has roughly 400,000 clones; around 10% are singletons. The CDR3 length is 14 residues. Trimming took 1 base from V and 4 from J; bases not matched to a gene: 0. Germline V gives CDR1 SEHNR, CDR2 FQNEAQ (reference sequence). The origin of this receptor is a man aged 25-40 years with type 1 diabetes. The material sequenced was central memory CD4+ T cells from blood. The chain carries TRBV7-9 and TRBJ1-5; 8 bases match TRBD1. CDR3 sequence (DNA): TGTGCCAGCAGCTTAGGGGACAGGAATCAGCCCCAGCATTTT. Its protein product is CASSLGDRNQPQHF. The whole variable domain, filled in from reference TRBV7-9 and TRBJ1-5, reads DTGVSQNPRHKITKRGQNVTFRCDPISEHNRLYWYRQTLGQGPEFLTYFQNEAQLEKSRLLSDRFSAERPKGSFSTLEIQRTEQGDSAMYLCASSLGDRNQPQHFGDGTRLSIL.